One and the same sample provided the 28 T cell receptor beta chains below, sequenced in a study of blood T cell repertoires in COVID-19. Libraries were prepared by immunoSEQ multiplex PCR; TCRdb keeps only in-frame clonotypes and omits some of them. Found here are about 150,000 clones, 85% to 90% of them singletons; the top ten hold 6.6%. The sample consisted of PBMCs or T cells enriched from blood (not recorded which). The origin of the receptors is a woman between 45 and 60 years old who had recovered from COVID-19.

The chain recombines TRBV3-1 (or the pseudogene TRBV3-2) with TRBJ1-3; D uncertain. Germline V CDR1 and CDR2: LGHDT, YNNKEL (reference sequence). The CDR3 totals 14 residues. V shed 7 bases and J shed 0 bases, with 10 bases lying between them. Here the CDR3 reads CASTRDRSGNTIYF. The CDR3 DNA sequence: TGTGCCAGCACCCGGGATCGCTCTGGAAACACCATATATTTT.

Here the CDR3 reads CATSDFTLGTQTDTQYF. CDR3 nucleotide sequence: TGTGCCACCAGTGATTTCACCCTTGGGACTCAAACAGATACGCAGTATTTT. This chain links TRBV24-1 with TRBJ2-3, with D maybe TRBD2 (6 bases). Germline values: CDR1 KGHDR, CDR2 SFDVKD. This CDR3 is 17 amino acids long. With 1 base removed from V and 3 bases from J, the gap between germline ends came to 16 bases.

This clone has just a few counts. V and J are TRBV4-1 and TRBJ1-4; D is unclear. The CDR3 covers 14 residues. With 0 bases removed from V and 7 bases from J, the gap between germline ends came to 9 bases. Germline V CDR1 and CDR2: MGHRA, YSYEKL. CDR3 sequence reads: CASSQERKSEKLFF. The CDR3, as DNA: TGCGCCAGCAGCCAAGAGCGGAAGAGTGAAAAACTGTTTTTT.

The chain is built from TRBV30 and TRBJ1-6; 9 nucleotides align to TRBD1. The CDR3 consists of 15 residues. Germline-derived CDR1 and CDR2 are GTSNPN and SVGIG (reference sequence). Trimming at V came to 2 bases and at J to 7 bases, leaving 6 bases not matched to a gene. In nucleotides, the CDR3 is TGTGCCTGGAGTCATACCGGGACAGGGAATTCACCCCTCCACTTT. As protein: CAWSHTGTGNSPLHF.

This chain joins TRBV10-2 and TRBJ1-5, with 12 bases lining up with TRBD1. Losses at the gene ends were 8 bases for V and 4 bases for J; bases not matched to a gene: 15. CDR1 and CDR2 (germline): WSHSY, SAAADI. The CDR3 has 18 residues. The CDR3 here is CASRGGGQGALGNQPQHF. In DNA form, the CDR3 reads TGCGCCAGCCGTGGAGGGGGACAGGGGGCTTTAGGAAATCAGCCCCAGCATTTT.

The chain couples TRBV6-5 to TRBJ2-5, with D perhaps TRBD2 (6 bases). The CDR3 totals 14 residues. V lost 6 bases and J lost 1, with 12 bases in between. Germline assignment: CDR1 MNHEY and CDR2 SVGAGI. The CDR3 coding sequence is TGTGCCAGCAGGAAACGGGACTCCCAAGAGACCCAGTACTTC. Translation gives CASRKRDSQETQYF.

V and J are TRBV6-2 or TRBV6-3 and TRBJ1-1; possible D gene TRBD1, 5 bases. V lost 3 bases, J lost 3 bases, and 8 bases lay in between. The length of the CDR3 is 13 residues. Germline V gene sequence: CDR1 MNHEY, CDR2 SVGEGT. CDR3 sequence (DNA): TGTGCCAGCAGTTATATAGGGGACACTGAAGCTTTCTTT. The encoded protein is CASSYIGDTEAFF.

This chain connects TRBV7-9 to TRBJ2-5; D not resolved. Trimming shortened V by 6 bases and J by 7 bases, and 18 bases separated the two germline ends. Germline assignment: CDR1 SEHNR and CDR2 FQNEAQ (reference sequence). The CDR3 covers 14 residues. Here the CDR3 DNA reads TGTGCCAGCAGAGGATGGTCAGGTTCAGGGACCCAGTACTTC. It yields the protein CASRGWSGSGTQYF.

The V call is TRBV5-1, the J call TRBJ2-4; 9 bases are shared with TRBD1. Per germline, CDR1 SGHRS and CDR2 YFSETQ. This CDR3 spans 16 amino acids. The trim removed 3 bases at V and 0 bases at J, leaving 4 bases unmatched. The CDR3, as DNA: TGCGCCAGCAGCTGGGGACAGGGACTAGCCAAAAACATTCAGTACTTC. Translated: CASSWGQGLAKNIQYF.

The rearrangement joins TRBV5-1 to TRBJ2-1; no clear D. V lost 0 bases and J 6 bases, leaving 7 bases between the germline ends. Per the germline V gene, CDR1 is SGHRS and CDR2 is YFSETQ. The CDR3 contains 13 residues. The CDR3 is CASSLVVANEQFF. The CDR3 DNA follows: TGCGCCAGCAGCTTGGTAGTCGCCAATGAGCAGTTCTTC.

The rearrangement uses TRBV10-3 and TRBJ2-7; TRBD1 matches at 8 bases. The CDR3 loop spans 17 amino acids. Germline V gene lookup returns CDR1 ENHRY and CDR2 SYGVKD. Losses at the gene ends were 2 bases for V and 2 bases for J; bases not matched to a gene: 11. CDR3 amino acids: CAISEPGQGIRAYEQYF. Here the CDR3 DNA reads TGTGCCATCAGTGAGCCAGGACAGGGAATTAGGGCCTACGAGCAGTACTTC.

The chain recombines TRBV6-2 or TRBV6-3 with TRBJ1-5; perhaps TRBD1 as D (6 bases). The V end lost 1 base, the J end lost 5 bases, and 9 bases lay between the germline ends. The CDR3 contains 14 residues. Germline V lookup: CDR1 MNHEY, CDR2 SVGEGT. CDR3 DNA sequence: TGTGCCAGCAGTTACTTGACAGGTGATCAGCCCCAGCATTTT. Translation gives CASSYLTGDQPQHF.

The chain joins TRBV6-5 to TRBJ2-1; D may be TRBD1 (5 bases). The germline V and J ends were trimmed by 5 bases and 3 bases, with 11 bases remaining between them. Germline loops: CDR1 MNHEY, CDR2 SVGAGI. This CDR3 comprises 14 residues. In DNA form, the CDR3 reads TGTGCCAGCAGTACCGCAGGGCGCTACAATGAGCAGTTCTTC. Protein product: CASSTAGRYNEQFF.

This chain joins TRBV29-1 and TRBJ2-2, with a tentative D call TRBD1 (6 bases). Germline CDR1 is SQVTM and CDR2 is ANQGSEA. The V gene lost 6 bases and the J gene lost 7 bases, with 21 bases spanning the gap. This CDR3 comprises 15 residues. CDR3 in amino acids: CSVRAGGAVGGELFF. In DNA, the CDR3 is TGCAGCGTCCGAGCTGGGGGCGCCGTCGGCGGGGAGCTGTTTTTT.

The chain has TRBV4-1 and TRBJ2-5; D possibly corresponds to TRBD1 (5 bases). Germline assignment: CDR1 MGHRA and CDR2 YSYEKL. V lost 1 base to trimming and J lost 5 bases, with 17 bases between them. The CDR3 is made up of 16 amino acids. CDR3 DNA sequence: TGCGCCAGCAGCCAAGCCGCAAGGGGTCTTGAGGAGACCCAGTACTTC. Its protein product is CASSQAARGLEETQYF.

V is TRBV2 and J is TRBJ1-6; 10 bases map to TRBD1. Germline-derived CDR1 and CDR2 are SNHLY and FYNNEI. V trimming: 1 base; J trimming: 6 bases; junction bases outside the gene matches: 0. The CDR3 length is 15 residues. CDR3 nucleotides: TGTGCCAGCAGTGAAGGGGACAGGGGTAATTCACCCCTCCACTTT. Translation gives CASSEGDRGNSPLHF.

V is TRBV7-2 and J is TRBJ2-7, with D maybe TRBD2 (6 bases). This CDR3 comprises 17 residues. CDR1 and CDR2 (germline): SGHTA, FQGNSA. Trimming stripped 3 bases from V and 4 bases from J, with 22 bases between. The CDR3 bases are TGTGCCAGCAGCTTCTCGGAGGGGTCTCTTAGGCCTTACGAGCAGTACTTC. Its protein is CASSFSEGSLRPYEQYF.

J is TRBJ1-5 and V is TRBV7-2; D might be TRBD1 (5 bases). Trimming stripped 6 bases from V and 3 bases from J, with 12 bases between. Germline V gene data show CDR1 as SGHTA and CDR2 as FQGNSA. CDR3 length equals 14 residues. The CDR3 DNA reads TGTGCCAGCAGTTCCGGGACTTTCAATCAGCCCCAGCATTTT. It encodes CASSSGTFNQPQHF.

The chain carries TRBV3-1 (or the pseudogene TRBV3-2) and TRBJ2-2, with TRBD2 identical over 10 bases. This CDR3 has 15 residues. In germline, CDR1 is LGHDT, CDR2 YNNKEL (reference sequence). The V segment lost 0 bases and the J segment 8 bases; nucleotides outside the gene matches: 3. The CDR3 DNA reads TGTGCCAGCAGCCAAGAGAGGACTAGCGGAGGGGAGCTGTTTTTT. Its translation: CASSQERTSGGELFF.

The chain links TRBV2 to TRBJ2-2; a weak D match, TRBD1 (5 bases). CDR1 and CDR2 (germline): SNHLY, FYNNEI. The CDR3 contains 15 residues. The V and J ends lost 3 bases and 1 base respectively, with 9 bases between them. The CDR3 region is CASSDPQGNTGELFF. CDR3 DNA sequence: TGTGCCAGCAGTGACCCGCAGGGGAACACCGGGGAGCTGTTTTTT.

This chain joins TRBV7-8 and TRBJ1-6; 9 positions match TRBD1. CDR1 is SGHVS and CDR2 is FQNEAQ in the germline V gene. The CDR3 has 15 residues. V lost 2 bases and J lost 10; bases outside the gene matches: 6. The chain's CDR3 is CASSLLQGARSPLHF. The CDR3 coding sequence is TGTGCCAGCAGCTTACTACAGGGGGCGAGATCACCCCTCCACTTT. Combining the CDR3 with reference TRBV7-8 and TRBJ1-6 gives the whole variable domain GAGVSQSPRYKVAKRGQDVALRCDPISGHVSLFWYQQALGQGPEFLTYFQNEAQLDKSGLPSDRFFAERPEGSVSTLKIQRTQQEDSAVYLCASSLLQGARSPLHFGNGTRLTVT.

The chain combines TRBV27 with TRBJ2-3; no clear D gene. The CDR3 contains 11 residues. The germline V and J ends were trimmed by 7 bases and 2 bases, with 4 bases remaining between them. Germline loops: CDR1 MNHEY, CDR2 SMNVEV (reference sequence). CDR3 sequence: CASTNTDTQYF. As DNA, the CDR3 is TGTGCCAGCACCAACACAGATACGCAGTATTTT.

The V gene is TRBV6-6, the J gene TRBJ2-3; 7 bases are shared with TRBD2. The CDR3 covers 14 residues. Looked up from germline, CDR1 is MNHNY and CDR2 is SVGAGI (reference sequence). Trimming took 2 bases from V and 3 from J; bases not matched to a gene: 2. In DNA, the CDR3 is TGTGCCAGCAGTTACGGGAGGGGAACAGATACGCAGTATTTT. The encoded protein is CASSYGRGTDTQYF.

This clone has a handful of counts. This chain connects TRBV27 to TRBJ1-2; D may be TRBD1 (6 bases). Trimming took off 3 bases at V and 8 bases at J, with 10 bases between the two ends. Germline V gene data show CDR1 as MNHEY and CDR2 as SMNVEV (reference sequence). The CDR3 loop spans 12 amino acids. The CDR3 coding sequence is TGTGCCAGCAGTTTGGCAGGGGTGGGCTACACCTTC. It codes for CASSLAGVGYTF.

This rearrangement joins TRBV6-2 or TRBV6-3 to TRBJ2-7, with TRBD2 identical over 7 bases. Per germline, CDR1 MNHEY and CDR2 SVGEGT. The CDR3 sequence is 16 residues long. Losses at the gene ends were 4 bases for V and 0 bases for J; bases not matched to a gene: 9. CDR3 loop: CASSSAGSGVSYEQYF. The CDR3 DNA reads TGTGCCAGCAGTTCCGCAGGAAGCGGGGTCTCCTACGAGCAGTACTTC.

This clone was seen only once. The CDR3 coding sequence is TGTGCCAGCACTTTCGGTTACGCTTTCTTT. Translating gives CASTFGYAFF. J is TRBJ1-1 and V is TRBV6-5; no definite D call. The CDR3 totals 10 residues. The germline V gene has CDR1 MNHEY and CDR2 SVGAGI. V lost 7 bases to trimming and J lost 11 bases, with 11 bases between them.

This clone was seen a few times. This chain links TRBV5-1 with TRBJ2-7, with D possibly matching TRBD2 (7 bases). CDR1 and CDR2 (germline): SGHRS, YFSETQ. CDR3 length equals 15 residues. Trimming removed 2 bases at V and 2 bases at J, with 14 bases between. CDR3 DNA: TGCGCCAGCAGCTTTATGGACAGCGGGACCTACGAGCAGTACTTC. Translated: CASSFMDSGTYEQYF.

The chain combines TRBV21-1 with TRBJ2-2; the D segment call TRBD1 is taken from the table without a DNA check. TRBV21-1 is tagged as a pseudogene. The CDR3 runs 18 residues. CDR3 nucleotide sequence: TGTGCCAGCAGCTCAAGACGAGACAGGGGGCATAACACCGGGGAGCTGTTTTTT. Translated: CASSSRRDRGHNTGELFF.